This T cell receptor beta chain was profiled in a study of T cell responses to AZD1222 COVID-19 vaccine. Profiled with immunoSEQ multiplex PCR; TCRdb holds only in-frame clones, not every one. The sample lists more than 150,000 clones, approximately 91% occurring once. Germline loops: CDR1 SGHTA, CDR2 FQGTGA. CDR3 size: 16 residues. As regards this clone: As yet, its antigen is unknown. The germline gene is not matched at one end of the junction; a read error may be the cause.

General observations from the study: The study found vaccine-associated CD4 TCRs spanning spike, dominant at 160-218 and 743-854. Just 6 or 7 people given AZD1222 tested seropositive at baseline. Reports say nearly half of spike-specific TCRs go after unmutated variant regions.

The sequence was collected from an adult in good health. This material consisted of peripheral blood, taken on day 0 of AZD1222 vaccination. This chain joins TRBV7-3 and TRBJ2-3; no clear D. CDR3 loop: CASSLTLAHLTDTQYF. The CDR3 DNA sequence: TGTGCCAGCAGTTTAACTTTGGCTCATCTAACGGATACGCAGTATTTT.